This T cell receptor beta chain was identified during a study of control samples from healthy donors and cancer patients. The protocol was immunoSEQ multiplex PCR, while the TCRdb copy is restricted to in-frame clones and leaves out a portion. This sample has roughly 100,000 clones, with 80% to 95% found just once. Germline V lookup: CDR1 LGHDT, CDR2 YNNKEL (reference sequence). The CDR3 is 15 amino acids. The ends were cut back, 1 base at V and 0 bases at J, with 7 bases in the middle. Sequencing used blood. The rearrangement uses TRBV3-1 (or the pseudogene TRBV3-2) and TRBJ1-3; D gene ambiguous. The sequence was obtained from a human donor in good health. The donor label of this sample is uncertain. Here the CDR3 reads CASSQGGVSGNTIYF. DNA of the CDR3: TGTGCCAGCAGCCAAGGTGGCGTCTCTGGAAACACCATATATTTT.